This T cell receptor (beta chain) is from a study of vaccination and CD4 T cells after COVID-19. For the study at large: Subjects got two shots of BNT162b2 or mRNA-1273 vaccine. The post-COVID samples were taken a median about 100 days after diagnosis, anywhere from 35 to 161.

V lost 4 bases and J lost 5, with 2 bases in between. CDR1 MNHNS and CDR2 SASEGT come from the germline V gene. The CDR3 is made up of 10 amino acids. Specified treatment: roughly 10-day PBMC culture with coronavirus spike peptide pools or control peptides (ViraFEST assay). Oncomine TCR Beta short-read sequencing was applied to DNA from cultured CD4+ T cells. One entry per CDR3 protein results from TCRdb running MiXCR on the PCR reads. The sample holds around 13,000 distinct CDR3 sequences, about two fifths seen once. This clonotype showed up just a few times. Its antigen is unknown. Regarding the study as a whole: Convalescent participants were relatively few, and none had early post-infection timepoints studied. The median proportion of reactive clones detected only post-vaccination in convalescent patients was 75% to 90%.

The TCR was taken from a human donor who had recovered from COVID-19. V usage is TRBV6-1 and J usage is TRBJ2-5; no clear D gene. The sample consisted of CD4+ T cells from blood, cultured in vitro, taken before SARS-CoV-2 vaccination. CDR3 in amino acids: CASSVETQYF. As DNA, the CDR3 is TGTGCCAGCAGTGTGGAGACCCAGTACTTC.